This T cell receptor beta chain was profiled in a study of blood T cell repertoires in COVID-19. In the study overall: Both acute and convalescent COVID-19 samples were obtained from the United States, Italy and Spain. T cells, B-cell-depleted T cells, or PBMCs provided the cDNA or gDNA that served as material.

TCRdb's copy holds only in-frame clones and misses some; the assay was immunoSEQ multiplex PCR. The table shows tens of thousands of clones, with about 85% occurring only once. V lost 0 bases to trimming and J lost 6 bases; unmatched junction nucleotides: 3. CDR3 length: 15 amino acids. In germline, CDR1 is SGHRS, CDR2 YFSETQ. The clonotype originates from a male donor with acute or convalescent COVID-19. The sequenced material came from peripheral blood. The chain recombines TRBV5-1 with TRBJ2-2, with 9 bases aligning to TRBD1. CDR3 residues: CASSLDRGHPGELFF. The CDR3 DNA sequence: TGCGCCAGCAGCTTGGACAGGGGGCACCCCGGGGAGCTGTTTTTT.